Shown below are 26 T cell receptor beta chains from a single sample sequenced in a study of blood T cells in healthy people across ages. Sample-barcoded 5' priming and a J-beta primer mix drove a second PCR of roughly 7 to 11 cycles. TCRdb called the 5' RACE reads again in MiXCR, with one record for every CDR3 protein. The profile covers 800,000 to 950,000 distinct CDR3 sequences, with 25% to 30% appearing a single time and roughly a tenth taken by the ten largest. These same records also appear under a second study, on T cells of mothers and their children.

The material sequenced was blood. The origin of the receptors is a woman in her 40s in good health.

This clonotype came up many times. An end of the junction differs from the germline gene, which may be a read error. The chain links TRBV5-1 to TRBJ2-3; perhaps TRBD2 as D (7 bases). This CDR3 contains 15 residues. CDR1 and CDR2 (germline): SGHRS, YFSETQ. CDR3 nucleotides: TGTGCCAGCAGCTTGGGGGGGCGCAGCACAGATACGCAGTATTTT. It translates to CASSLGGRSTDTQYF.

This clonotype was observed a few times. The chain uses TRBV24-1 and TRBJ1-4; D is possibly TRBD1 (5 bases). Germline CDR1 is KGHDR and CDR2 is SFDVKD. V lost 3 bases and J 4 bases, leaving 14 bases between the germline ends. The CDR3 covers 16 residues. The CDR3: CATSDPQGGGNEKLFF. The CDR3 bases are TGTGCCACCAGTGATCCCCAGGGTGGGGGTAATGAAAAACTGTTTTTT.

This chain's CDR3 is CASSPPRIILGEQYF. DNA of the CDR3: TGTGCCAGCAGTCCACCCCGTATTATTTTGGGAGAGCAGTACTTC. The chain uses TRBV21-1 and TRBJ2-7. TRBV21-1 is shown as a pseudogene. CDR3 size: 15 residues.

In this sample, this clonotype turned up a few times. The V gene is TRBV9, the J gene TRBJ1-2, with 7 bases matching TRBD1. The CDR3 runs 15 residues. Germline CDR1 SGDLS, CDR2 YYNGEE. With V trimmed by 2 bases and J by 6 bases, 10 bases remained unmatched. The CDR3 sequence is CASSVASATGDGYTF. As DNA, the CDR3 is TGTGCCAGCAGCGTCGCCTCCGCCACAGGGGATGGCTACACCTTC.

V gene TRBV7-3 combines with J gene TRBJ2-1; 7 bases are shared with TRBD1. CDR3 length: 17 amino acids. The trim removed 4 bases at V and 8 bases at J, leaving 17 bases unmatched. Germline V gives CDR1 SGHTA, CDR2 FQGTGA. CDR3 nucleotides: TGTGCCAGCAGCTCACTCCCTTGTGAGGGGGCCTTAGATGAGCAGTTCTTC. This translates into CASSSLPCEGALDEQFF.

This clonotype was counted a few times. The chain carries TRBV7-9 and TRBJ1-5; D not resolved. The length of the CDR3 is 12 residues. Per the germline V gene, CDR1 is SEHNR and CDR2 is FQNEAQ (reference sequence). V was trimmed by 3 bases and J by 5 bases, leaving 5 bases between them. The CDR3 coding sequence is TGTGCCAGCAGCTTGATCGATCAGCCCCAGCATTTT. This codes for CASSLIDQPQHF.

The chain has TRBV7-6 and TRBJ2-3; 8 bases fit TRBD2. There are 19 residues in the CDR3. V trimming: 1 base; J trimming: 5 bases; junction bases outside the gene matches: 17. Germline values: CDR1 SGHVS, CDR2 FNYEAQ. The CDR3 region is CASSLEPHRPAGAGDTQYF. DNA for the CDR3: TGTGCCAGCAGCTTAGAACCCCATCGTCCAGCGGGGGCGGGAGATACGCAGTATTTT.

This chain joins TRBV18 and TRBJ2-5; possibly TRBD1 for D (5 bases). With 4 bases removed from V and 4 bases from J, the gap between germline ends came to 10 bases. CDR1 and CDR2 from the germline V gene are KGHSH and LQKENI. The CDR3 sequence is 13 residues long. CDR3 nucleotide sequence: TGTGCCAGCTCACAGGGGATACGAGAGACCCAGTACTTC. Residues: CASSQGIRETQYF.

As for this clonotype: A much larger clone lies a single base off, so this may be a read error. Written as DNA, the CDR3 is TGTGCCAGCAGCTTCGGGATTCTACAAGAGACCCAGTACTTC. Its translation is CASSFGILQETQYF. This sequence joins TRBV5-6 and TRBJ2-5; TRBD2 is a possible D gene (5 bases). Trimming removed 2 bases at V and 2 bases at J, with 10 bases between. Germline CDR1 reads SGHDT; CDR2 reads YYEEEE. CDR3 length equals 14 residues. Together with reference TRBV5-6 and TRBJ2-5, the CDR3 gives the full variable domain: DAGVTQSPTHLIKTRGQQVTLRCSPKSGHDTVSWYQQALGQGPQFIFQYYEEEERQRGNFPDRFSGHQFPNYSSELNVNALLLGDSALYLCASSFGILQETQYFGPGTRLLVL.

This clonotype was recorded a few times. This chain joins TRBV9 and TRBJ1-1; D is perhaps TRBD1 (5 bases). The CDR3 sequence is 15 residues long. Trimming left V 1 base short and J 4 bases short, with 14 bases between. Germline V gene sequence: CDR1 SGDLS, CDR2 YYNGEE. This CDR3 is CASSVYDRRGTEAFF. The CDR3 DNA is TGTGCCAGCAGCGTATATGACCGGAGGGGCACTGAAGCTTTCTTT. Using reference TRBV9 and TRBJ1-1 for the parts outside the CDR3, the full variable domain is DSGVTQTPKHLITATGQRVTLRCSPRSGDLSVYWYQQSLDQGLQFLIQYYNGEERAKGNILERFSAQQFPDLHSELNLSSLELGDSALYFCASSVYDRRGTEAFFGQGTRLTVV.

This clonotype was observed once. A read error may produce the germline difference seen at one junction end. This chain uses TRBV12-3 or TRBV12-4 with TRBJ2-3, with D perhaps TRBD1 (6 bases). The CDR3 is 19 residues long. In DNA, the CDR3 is TGTACCAGCAGTCCCCTAGGACAGTCCGCAACCTTCAACACAGATACGCAGTATTTT. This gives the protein CTSSPLGQSATFNTDTQYF.

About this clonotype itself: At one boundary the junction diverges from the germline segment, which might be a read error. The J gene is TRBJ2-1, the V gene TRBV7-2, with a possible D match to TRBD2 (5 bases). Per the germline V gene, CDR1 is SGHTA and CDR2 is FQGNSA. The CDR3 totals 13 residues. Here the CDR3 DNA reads TGTGCCAGCAGCTTAGCACTAGACGATGAGCGGTTCTTC. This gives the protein CASSLALDDERFF.

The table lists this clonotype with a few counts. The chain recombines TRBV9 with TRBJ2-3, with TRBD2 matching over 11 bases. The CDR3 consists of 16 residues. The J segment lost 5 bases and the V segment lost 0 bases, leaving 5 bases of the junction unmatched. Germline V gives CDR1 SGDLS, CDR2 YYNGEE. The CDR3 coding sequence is TGTGCCAGCAGCGTAGGGTATAGCGGGGGGGTAGATACGCAGTATTTT. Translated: CASSVGYSGGVDTQYF.

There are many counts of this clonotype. The CDR3 protein is CASSQGSGTGRGPDYGYTF. Written as DNA, the CDR3 is TGCGCCAGCAGCCAAGGCTCCGGGACAGGGAGAGGTCCAGACTATGGCTACACCTTC. The chain joins TRBV4-1 to TRBJ1-2, with TRBD1 identical over 9 bases. This CDR3 has 19 amino acids. Trimming cost V 1 base and J 3 bases; bases outside gene matches: 15. CDR1 and CDR2 from the germline V gene are MGHRA and YSYEKL.

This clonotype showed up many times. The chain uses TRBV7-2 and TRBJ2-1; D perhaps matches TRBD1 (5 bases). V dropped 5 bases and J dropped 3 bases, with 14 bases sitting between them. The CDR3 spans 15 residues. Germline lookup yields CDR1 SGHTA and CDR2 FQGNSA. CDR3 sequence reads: CASSNDRSFYNEQFF. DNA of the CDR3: TGTGCCAGCAGCAATGACAGAAGTTTCTACAATGAGCAGTTCTTC.

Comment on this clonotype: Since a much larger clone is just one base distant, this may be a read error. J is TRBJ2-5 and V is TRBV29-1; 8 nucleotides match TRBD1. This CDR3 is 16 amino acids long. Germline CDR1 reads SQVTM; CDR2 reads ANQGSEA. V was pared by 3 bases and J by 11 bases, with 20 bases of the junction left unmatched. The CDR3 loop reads CSVEGVEDRVYNEQYF. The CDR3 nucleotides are TGCAGCGTTGAGGGCGTTGAGGACAGGGTCTACAATGAGCAGTACTTC.

CDR3 in DNA: TGTGCCAGCAGTTTATTTGGGGGGGCATACGAGCAGTACTTC. Encoded protein: CASSLFGGAYEQYF. The chain has TRBV27 and TRBJ2-7; possible D gene TRBD2, 7 bases. Germline loops: CDR1 MNHEY, CDR2 SMNVEV (reference sequence). Trimming took off 1 base at V and 4 bases at J, with 11 bases between the two ends. CDR3 length: 14 amino acids.

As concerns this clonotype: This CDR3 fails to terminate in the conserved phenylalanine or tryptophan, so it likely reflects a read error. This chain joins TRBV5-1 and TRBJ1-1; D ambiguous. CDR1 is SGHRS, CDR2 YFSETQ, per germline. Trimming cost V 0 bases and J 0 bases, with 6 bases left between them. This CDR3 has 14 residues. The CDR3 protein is CASSLEGLNTEAFL. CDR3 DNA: TGCGCCAGCAGCTTGGAAGGTCTGAACACTGAAGCTTTCTTG.

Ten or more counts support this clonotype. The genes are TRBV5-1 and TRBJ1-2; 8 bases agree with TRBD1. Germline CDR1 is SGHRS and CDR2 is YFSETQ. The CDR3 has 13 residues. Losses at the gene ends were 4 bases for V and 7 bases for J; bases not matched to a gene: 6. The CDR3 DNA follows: TGCGCCAGCAGCCGAGACAGGGGAGGTGGCTACACCTTC. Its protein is CASSRDRGGGYTF.

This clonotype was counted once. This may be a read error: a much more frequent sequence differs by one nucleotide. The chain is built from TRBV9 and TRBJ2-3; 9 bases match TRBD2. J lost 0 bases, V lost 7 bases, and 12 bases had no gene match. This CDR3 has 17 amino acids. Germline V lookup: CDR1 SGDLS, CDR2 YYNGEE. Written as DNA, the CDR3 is TGTGCCAGCGGCCCCCCAGGGGCGGGGGGGAGCACAGATACGCAGTATTTT. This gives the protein CASGPPGAGGSTDTQYF.

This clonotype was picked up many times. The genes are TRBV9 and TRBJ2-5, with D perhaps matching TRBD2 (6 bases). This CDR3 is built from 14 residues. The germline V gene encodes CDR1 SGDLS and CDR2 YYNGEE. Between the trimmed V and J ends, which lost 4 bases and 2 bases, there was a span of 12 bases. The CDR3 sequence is CASSPRGLQETQYF. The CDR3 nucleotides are TGTGCCAGCAGCCCTCGGGGGTTGCAAGAGACCCAGTACTTC. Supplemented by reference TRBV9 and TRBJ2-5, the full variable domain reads DSGVTQTPKHLITATGQRVTLRCSPRSGDLSVYWYQQSLDQGLQFLIQYYNGEERAKGNILERFSAQQFPDLHSELNLSSLELGDSALYFCASSPRGLQETQYFGPGTRLLVL.

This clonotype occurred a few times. In nucleotides, the CDR3 is TGCAGTGCTAGACGGGACACCGAACACATTCAGTACTTC. Its protein is CSARRDTEHIQYF. The chain carries TRBV20-1 and TRBJ2-4, with a weak D call TRBD1 (6 bases). V was trimmed by 2 bases and J by 8 bases, leaving 13 bases between them. This CDR3 contains 13 residues. Germline CDR1 reads DFQATT; CDR2 reads SNEGSKA (reference sequence).

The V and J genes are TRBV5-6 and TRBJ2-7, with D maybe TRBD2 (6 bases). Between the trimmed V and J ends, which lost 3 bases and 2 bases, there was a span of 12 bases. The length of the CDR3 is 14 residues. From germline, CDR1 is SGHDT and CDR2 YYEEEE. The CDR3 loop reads CASSSGLGTYEQYF. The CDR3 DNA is TGTGCCAGCAGCTCGGGACTTGGAACCTACGAGCAGTACTTC. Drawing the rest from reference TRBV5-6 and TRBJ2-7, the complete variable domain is DAGVTQSPTHLIKTRGQQVTLRCSPKSGHDTVSWYQQALGQGPQFIFQYYEEEERQRGNFPDRFSGHQFPNYSSELNVNALLLGDSALYLCASSSGLGTYEQYFGPGTRLTVT.

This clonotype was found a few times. CDR3 sequence reads: CASSLRLAGGISREQYF. The CDR3 nucleotides read TGTGCCAGCAGCCTTCGACTAGCGGGGGGGATCTCCAGGGAGCAGTACTTC. The rearrangement joins TRBV5-6 to TRBJ2-7; 14 bases map to TRBD2. V trimming: 4 bases; J trimming: 7 bases; junction bases outside the gene matches: 13. The length of the CDR3 is 17 residues. In germline, CDR1 is SGHDT, CDR2 YYEEEE.

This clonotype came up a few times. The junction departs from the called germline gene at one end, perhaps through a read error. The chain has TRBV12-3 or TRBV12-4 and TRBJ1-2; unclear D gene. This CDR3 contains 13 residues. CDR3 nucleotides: TGTGTCAGCAGTTTAGGCCAAAGCTATGGCTACACCTTC. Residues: CVSSLGQSYGYTF.

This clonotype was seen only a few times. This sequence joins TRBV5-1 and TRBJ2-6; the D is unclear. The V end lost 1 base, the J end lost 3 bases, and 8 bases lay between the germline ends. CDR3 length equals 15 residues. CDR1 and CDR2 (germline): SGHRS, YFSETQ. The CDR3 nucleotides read TGCGCCAGCAGCTTGCTAGGGAATGGGGCCAACGTCCTGACTTTC. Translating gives CASSLLGNGANVLTF.